The 27 T cell receptor beta chains below were found in one sample sequenced in a study of blood T cell repertoires in COVID-19. Sequenced by immunoSEQ multiplex PCR; TCRdb stores in-frame clones only, minus some. The table has about 95,000 clones, roughly four fifths seen once; the top ten hold around 5.2%. Sequenced input: peripheral blood. The receptors originated from a man aged 80 or over with COVID-19, enrolled during active disease.

The chain is built from TRBV7-2 and TRBJ2-1; TRBD2 matches 7 bases. The CDR3 loop spans 14 amino acids. V dropped 1 base and J dropped 8; count of bases not matched to a gene: 5. CDR1 is SGHTA and CDR2 is FQGNSA in the germline V gene. This CDR3 is CASSLGTSNHEQFF. The CDR3 DNA follows: TGTGCCAGCAGCTTAGGGACTAGTAACCATGAGCAGTTCTTC.

This chain uses TRBV6-5 with TRBJ1-4, with D maybe TRBD1 (6 bases). V dropped 10 bases and J dropped 8 bases, with 17 bases sitting between them. The CDR3 sequence is 13 residues long. Germline V gives CDR1 MNHEY, CDR2 SVGAGI. The chain's CDR3 is CATTEQGREKLFF. The CDR3 coding sequence is TGTGCCACTACCGAACAGGGACGAGAAAAACTGTTTTTT.

V usage is TRBV29-1 and J usage is TRBJ1-1, with D possibly TRBD1 on 5 matching bases. V lost 5 bases and J lost 10, with 20 bases in between. Germline CDR1 reads SQVTM; CDR2 reads ANQGSEA. The CDR3 covers 13 residues. The CDR3 loop reads CSVPGIGDRGAFF. The CDR3 DNA reads as TGCAGCGTTCCAGGTATCGGCGATAGGGGAGCTTTCTTT.

This clone was detected only a few times. The chain is built from TRBV19 and TRBJ1-1, with a possible D match to TRBD1 (5 bases). V dropped 3 bases and J dropped 5 bases, with 13 bases sitting between them. The CDR3 contains 14 residues. Germline V gene lookup returns CDR1 LNHDA and CDR2 SQIVND (reference sequence). The CDR3 reads CASSILGAYTEAFF. In nucleotides, the CDR3 is TGTGCCAGTAGTATCTTAGGGGCATATACTGAAGCTTTCTTT.

The chain employs TRBV28 and TRBJ2-3, with 9 bases identical to TRBD1. The length of the CDR3 is 15 residues. CDR1 is MDHEN and CDR2 is SYDVKM in the germline V gene. V was clipped by 8 bases and J by 5 bases; unmatched bases: 11. CDR3 DNA: TGTGCCAGCCGAGGATCGGGACAGGGAATAGATACGCAGTATTTT. It is translated as CASRGSGQGIDTQYF.

The chain combines TRBV5-1 with TRBJ1-6; D call uncertain. V gave up 4 bases and J gave up 7 bases, with 18 bases separating them. The CDR3 runs to 16 residues. Germline values: CDR1 SGHRS, CDR2 YFSETQ. Here the CDR3 DNA reads TGCGCCAGCAGCAACCCGGCTGGGCTTGGCAATTCACCCCTCCACTTT. This sequence encodes CASSNPAGLGNSPLHF.

This chain connects TRBV2 to TRBJ2-3, with D perhaps matching TRBD2 (5 bases). This CDR3 has 15 residues. Looked up from germline, CDR1 is SNHLY and CDR2 is FYNNEI. V lost 6 bases and J lost 0, with 13 bases in between. CDR3 DNA sequence: TGTGCCAGCAGCCCCTCGCGGGCCAGCACAGATACGCAGTATTTT. Its protein product is CASSPSRASTDTQYF.

The rearrangement links TRBV30 to TRBJ2-1; D is uncertain. CDR3 length: 13 residues. Looked up from germline, CDR1 is GTSNPN and CDR2 is SVGIG (reference sequence). V lost 0 bases and J 10 bases, leaving 13 bases between the germline ends. The CDR3 bases are TGTGCCTGGAGTGTAACCCGAGGTGGAGAGCAGTTCTTC. Encoded protein: CAWSVTRGGEQFF.

There are many counts of this clone. The chain couples TRBV11-1 to TRBJ1-1, with 8 bases that match TRBD1. The junction had 7 bases not matched to a gene; V was cut back by 4 bases and J by 6 bases. CDR1 is SGHAT and CDR2 is FQDESV in the germline V gene (reference sequence). The CDR3 loop spans 14 amino acids. In DNA form, the CDR3 reads TGTGCCAGCAGCTCTTACAGGGGGAAGGCTGAAGCTTTCTTT. This gives the protein CASSSYRGKAEAFF. The complete variable domain, with remaining parts taken from reference TRBV11-1 and TRBJ1-1, reads EAEVAQSPRYKITEKSQAVAFWCDPISGHATLYWYRQILGQGPELLVQFQDESVVDDSQLPKDRFSAERLKGVDSTLKIQPAELGDSAMYLCASSSYRGKAEAFFGQGTRLTVV.

V usage is TRBV3-1 (or the pseudogene TRBV3-2) and J usage is TRBJ1-1, with TRBD1 as a possible D gene (5 bases). The CDR3 is 15 residues long. Germline V gene sequence: CDR1 LGHDT, CDR2 YNNKEL (reference sequence). V was shortened by 6 bases and J by 1 base, with 15 bases between the two germline ends. CDR3 in amino acids: CASRNLGGWNTEAFF. The CDR3 nucleotides read TGTGCCAGCAGAAACTTGGGGGGATGGAACACTGAAGCTTTCTTT.

The V gene is TRBV19, the J gene TRBJ2-3; 9 nucleotides align to TRBD2. The CDR3 spans 17 residues. CDR1 LNHDA and CDR2 SQIVND come from the germline V gene (reference sequence). V was pared by 2 bases and J by 6 bases, with 12 bases of the junction left unmatched. The CDR3 protein is CASSITLTSGPSDTQYF. The CDR3 bases are TGTGCCAGTAGTATAACTCTGACTAGCGGTCCTTCGGATACGCAGTATTTT.

This chain links TRBV19 with TRBJ2-7; possibly TRBD1 for D (7 bases). Per germline, CDR1 LNHDA and CDR2 SQIVND (reference sequence). V shed 4 bases and J shed 3 bases, with 13 bases lying between them. This CDR3 is built from 14 residues. Here the CDR3 DNA reads TGTGCCAGTAGTACCGCGGGACAGAGCTACGAGCAGTACTTC. Translating it yields CASSTAGQSYEQYF.

The CDR3 sequence: CASSQDVGHHQPQHF. CDR3 coding DNA: TGTGCCAGCAGCCAAGATGTGGGACATCATCAGCCCCAGCATTTT. The chain joins TRBV3-1 (or the pseudogene TRBV3-2) to TRBJ1-5, with a tentative D call TRBD1 (6 bases). The germline gives CDR1 LGHDT, CDR2 YNNKEL (reference sequence). CDR3 length: 15 amino acids. Trimming removed 0 bases at V and 5 bases at J, with 11 bases between.

A few counts support this clone. This rearrangement joins TRBV4-3 to TRBJ1-2, with D possibly being TRBD1 (6 bases). Trimming shortened V by 2 bases and J by 8 bases, and 24 bases separated the two germline ends. This CDR3 comprises 17 residues. Germline V gene data show CDR1 as LGHNA and CDR2 as YSLEER. The CDR3 nucleotides are TGCGCCAGCAGCCAAAACCGAGGCAGGGGAGGCGGGGGAGGCTACACCTTC. It is translated as CASSQNRGRGGGGGYTF.

This clone was found a few times. The genes are TRBV4-2 and TRBJ2-1; 13 nucleotides match TRBD2. With V trimmed by 4 bases and J by 9 bases, 12 bases remained unmatched. This CDR3 is built from 17 residues. The germline CDR1 and CDR2 sequences are LGHNA and YNFKEQ. The CDR3 loop reads CASSPNRGLAGRVEQFF. In DNA form, the CDR3 reads TGTGCCAGCAGCCCAAATCGGGGACTAGCGGGGCGGGTTGAGCAGTTCTTC.

V usage is TRBV2 and J usage is TRBJ1-2, with 9 positions matching TRBD1. In germline, CDR1 is SNHLY, CDR2 FYNNEI. This CDR3 region has 13 residues. Trimming cost V 8 bases and J 6 bases; bases outside gene matches: 7. The CDR3, as DNA: TGTGCCAGCGTGGGGGACAGGGAGGATGGCTACACCTTC. It yields the protein CASVGDREDGYTF. The variable domain in full, with the rest retrieved from reference TRBV2 and TRBJ1-2, is EPEVTQTPSHQVTQMGQEVILRCVPISNHLYFYWYRQILGQKVEFLVSFYNNEISEKSEIFDDQFSVERPDGSNFTLKIRSTKLEDSAMYFCASVGDREDGYTFGSGTRLTVV.

The chain has TRBV11-3 and TRBJ2-3; a weak D match, TRBD1 (5 bases). The CDR3 is 17 residues long. Germline V gene sequence: CDR1 SGHNT, CDR2 YENEEA. Deletions cut 1 base from V and 1 base from J, with 15 bases between. The CDR3 sequence is CASSLGNRYQGTDTQYF. The CDR3 region has the DNA TGTGCCAGCAGCTTAGGAAACAGGTATCAAGGCACAGATACGCAGTATTTT.

The J gene is TRBJ2-7, the V gene TRBV19; the D gene is possibly TRBD1 (5 bases). V was clipped by 6 bases and J by 4 bases, with 13 bases between them. Germline loops: CDR1 LNHDA, CDR2 SQIVND (reference sequence). The CDR3 runs to 13 residues. The CDR3 bases are TGTGCCAGTAGCCAACAGGCCCTTTACGAGCAGTACTTC. Its translation: CASSQQALYEQYF.

The V and J genes are TRBV12-5 and TRBJ1-1; a possible D gene is TRBD1 (6 bases). The CDR3 runs 16 residues. Trimming stripped 1 base from V and 3 bases from J, with 15 bases between. Germline V CDR1 and CDR2: LGHNT, FRNRAP. The CDR3 bases are TGTGCTAGTGGTTTGGCGTACAGGGATAGGGACACTGAAGCTTTCTTT. Amino acid sequence: CASGLAYRDRDTEAFF.

DNA of the CDR3: TGCGCCAGCAGTCCCGGGACAGGGAGCTCCTACAATGAGCAGTTCTTC. This gives the protein CASSPGTGSSYNEQFF. V and J are TRBV10-1 and TRBJ2-1; 9 bases map to TRBD1. There are 16 residues in the CDR3. The germline V gene encodes CDR1 WNHNN and CDR2 SYGVQD (reference sequence). Germline trimming cut 5 bases from V and 0 bases from J; bases unmatched to any gene: 5.

The chain has TRBV5-8 and TRBJ2-7, with 9 nucleotides matching TRBD1. Germline V gene sequence: CDR1 SGHTS, CDR2 YDEGEE. This CDR3 is 16 amino acids long. With V trimmed by 4 bases and J by 1 base, 9 bases remained unmatched. The CDR3 DNA reads as TGTGCCAGCAGCCCGCGGACAGGGGTCGGGTCCTACGAGCAGTACTTC. Translating gives CASSPRTGVGSYEQYF.

This chain joins TRBV18 and TRBJ2-1; a weak D match, TRBD2 (6 bases). Looked up from germline, CDR1 is KGHSH and CDR2 is LQKENI. The V end lost 0 bases, the J end lost 7 bases, and 10 bases lay between the germline ends. This CDR3 comprises 14 residues. CDR3 sequence reads: CASSPPTSRNEQFF. The CDR3 DNA reads as TGTGCCAGCTCACCACCCACTAGCAGAAATGAGCAGTTCTTC.

V is TRBV5-5 and J is TRBJ2-2; tentative D call: TRBD2 (5 bases). CDR1 is SGHKS and CDR2 is YYEKEE in the germline V gene (reference sequence). V gave up 0 bases and J gave up 3 bases, with 12 bases separating them. The CDR3 contains 16 residues. CDR3 amino acids: CASSLEPGVDTGELFF. The DNA for the CDR3 is TGTGCCAGCAGCTTGGAGCCCGGGGTTGACACCGGGGAGCTGTTTTTT.

The genes are TRBV12-5 and TRBJ1-5, with 11 bases matching TRBD1. V lost 0 bases and J lost 2; bases outside the gene matches: 15. CDR3 length: 21 amino acids. Germline values: CDR1 LGHNT, CDR2 FRNRAP. The CDR3 loop is CASGLVRNPDRGLGGNQPQHF. CDR3 sequence (DNA): TGTGCTAGTGGTTTGGTACGGAACCCGGACAGGGGGCTTGGTGGCAATCAGCCCCAGCATTTT.

The chain joins TRBV12-3 or TRBV12-4 to TRBJ1-2, with 8 bases matching TRBD1. V dropped 5 bases and J dropped 5; count of bases not matched to a gene: 4. The CDR3 is made up of 13 amino acids. The CDR3 reads CASSRQGTYGYTF. The CDR3 bases are TGTGCCAGCAGTCGACAGGGGACTTATGGCTACACCTTC.

V is TRBV23-1 and J is TRBJ1-6; a weak D match, TRBD1 (5 bases). TRBV23-1 is annotated as an ORF whose role is uncertain. The length of the CDR3 is 15 residues. The V end was cut by 6 bases, the J end by 3 bases, with 12 bases between. CDR3 protein: CASSLGGDYNSPLHF. DNA for the CDR3: TGCGCCAGCAGCCTGGGGGGGGACTATAATTCACCCCTCCACTTT.

The genes are TRBV12-3 or TRBV12-4 and TRBJ1-4, with no clear D. Trimming stripped 3 bases from V and 8 bases from J, with 10 bases between. The CDR3 extends over 13 amino acids. CDR3 region: CASSFQAGEKLFF. In DNA, the CDR3 is TGTGCCAGCAGTTTCCAGGCGGGGGAAAAACTGTTTTTT.